The rows below give T cell receptor beta chains drawn from one sample of a study of spatial heterogeneity in lung cancer. TCRdb used MiXCR to reprocess the 5' RACE reads, holding one entry per CDR3 protein. The table includes about 100,000 distinct CDR3 sequences, approximately 4.4% detected once. The input for sequencing was lung tumor tissue, taken at surgery. The receptors were sampled from a male donor with early-stage non-small cell lung cancer. Each CDR3 is given with its conserved first and last residue. Fields, in order: D gene, clone size, J gene, V gene, CDR3 DNA, CDR3 protein. The D gene is left open where the match is weak. Part of the rows lack a size; the others show once, few, many or a class for expanded clones.

>NA|NA|TRBJ1-6|TRBV11-2
TGTGCCAGCAGCTCACAGAATTCACCCCTCCACTTT
CASSSQNSPLHF
>NA|many|TRBJ2-5|TRBV6-1
TGTGCCTCCCAGGGCATCCAAGAGACCCAGTACTTC
CASQGIQETQYF
>NA|many|TRBJ2-7|TRBV7-9
TGTGCCAGCAGCCAAGCCCTCCTAGCTTTCGAGCAGTACTTC
CASSQALLAFEQYF
>TRBD1|many|TRBJ1-1|TRBV6-2/TRBV6-3
TGTGCCAGCACCCTAAGGGCACCTCGACTAGGACAGGGGTTCGAAGCTTTCTTT
CASTLRAPRLGQGFEAFF
>NA|few|TRBJ2-1|TRBV7-2
TGTGCCAGCAGCTTATGGGGCAGTAGAGTTATCTACTTC
CASSLWGSRVIYF
>TRBD1|many|TRBJ1-5|TRBV30
TGTGCCTGGAGTGTAGGGGACAGTAGTAGGCAGCCCCAGCATTTT
CAWSVGDSSRQPQHF
>NA|many|TRBJ1-4|TRBV20-1
TGCAGTGCTAGTGTCGGGAGTAGACCTGAAAAACTGTTTTTT
CSASVGSRPEKLFF
>NA|many|TRBJ2-7|TRBV28
TGTGCCAGCAGTTCGAGCTCCTACGAGCAGTACTTC
CASSSSSYEQYF
>NA|many|TRBJ2-5|TRBV5-1
TGCGCCAGCAGGTCAGATCTGGGCGAGACCCAGTACTTC
CASRSDLGETQYF
>NA|few|TRBJ1-6|TRBV28
TGTGCCAGCAGGTTTAATTCACCCCTCCACTTT
CASRFNSPLHF
>TRBD2|many|TRBJ2-3|TRBV7-9
TGTGCCAGCAGCTTAGGGGAGGGCCGTACAGATACGCAGTATTTT
CASSLGEGRTDTQYF
>TRBD1|many|TRBJ2-2|TRBV5-1
TGCGCCAGCAGCTCGGGACAGGGCGTAACCGGGGAGCTGTTTTTT
CASSSGQGVTGELFF
>NA|many|TRBJ2-3|TRBV27
TGTGCCAGCAAGGAAGGGACCGAACCTAGCACAGATACGCAGTATTTT
CASKEGTEPSTDTQYF
>NA|many|TRBJ1-2|TRBV20-1
TGCAGTGCTAGAGAACCGGGAACCGACTATGGCTACACCTTC
CSAREPGTDYGYTF
>TRBD2|many|TRBJ2-7|TRBV28
TGTGCCAGCAGGTTACTAGCGGGAGCCACCTACGAGCAGTACTTC
CASRLLAGATYEQYF
>NA|many|TRBJ2-2|TRBV7-2
TGTGCCAGCAGCTTAGCCTCCGGGAGCACCGGGGAGCTGTTTTTT
CASSLASGSTGELFF
>TRBD1|many|TRBJ1-5|TRBV6-1
TGTGCCAGCAGTGTGGACAGGGGGGATTTTGGCAATCAGCCCCAGCATTTT
CASSVDRGDFGNQPQHF
>NA|many|TRBJ1-1|TRBV2
TGTGCCAGCAGTGCCCAGGGGTTGAACACTGAAGCTTTCTTT
CASSAQGLNTEAFF
>NA|many|TRBJ2-1|TRBV28
TGTGCCAGCAGTCCCGAAAGACCGTTTCTGTTGGACGGGAATGAGCAGTTCTTC
CASSPERPFLLDGNEQFF
>NA|many|TRBJ2-3|TRBV20-1
TGCAGTGCTAGAGGGGAAAGCACAGATACGCAGTATTTT
CSARGESTDTQYF
>TRBD1|few|TRBJ2-2|TRBV12-3/TRBV12-4
TGTGCCAGCAGTCTTACAGGGGGAGGCGGGGAGCTGTTTTTT
CASSLTGGGGELFF
>NA|few|TRBJ2-2|TRBV2
TGTGCCAGCAGTCAGGGACAACTAACCGGGGAGCTGTTTTTT
CASSQGQLTGELFF
>TRBD1|many|TRBJ1-5|TRBV28
TGTGCCAGCAGTCGACAGGGGGCCCAGCCCCAGCATTTT
CASSRQGAQPQHF
>NA|few|TRBJ2-5|TRBV29-1
TGCAGCGGTTCCCTGGGGGCCGACCCCCAAGAGACCCAGTACTTC
CSGSLGADPQETQYF
>TRBD2|many|TRBJ2-1|TRBV6-2/TRBV6-3
TGTGCCAGCAGTTACGGGACTAGCTGGAATGAGCAGTTCTTC
CASSYGTSWNEQFF
>NA|many|TRBJ2-7|TRBV28
TGTGCCACCACTCGGGACTACGAGCAGTACTTC
CATTRDYEQYF
>NA|many|TRBJ1-2|TRBV4-1
TGCGCCAGCAGCCATGTTTCCTCCTATGGCTACACCTTC
CASSHVSSYGYTF
>NA|few|TRBJ1-2|TRBV4-1
TGCGCCAGCAGCCGGGGTGAGGTGCCCGGGAGTGGCTACACCTTC
CASSRGEVPGSGYTF
>NA|few|TRBJ2-3|TRBV28
TGTGCCAGCAGGAACTTAGGCACAGATACGCAGTATTTT
CASRNLGTDTQYF
>NA|NA|TRBJ1-1|TRBV2
TGTGCCAGCAGTGAGTTCGCGCAGAACACTGAAGCTTTCTTT
CASSEFAQNTEAFF
>TRBD2|many|TRBJ2-7|TRBV5-5
TGTGCCAGCAGCTTGTTCCTAGCGGGAGAGCACCTCTCCTACGAGCAGTACTTC
CASSLFLAGEHLSYEQYF
>TRBD1|large|TRBJ2-7|TRBV10-2
TGCGCCAGCAGTGAGTATGGAGGGACAGGATCCTACGAGCAGTACTTC
CASSEYGGTGSYEQYF
>TRBD1|many|TRBJ2-2|TRBV5-6
TGTGCCAGCAGCTTACCGGACAGGGCCACCGGGGAGCTGTTTTTT
CASSLPDRATGELFF
>NA|many|TRBJ2-5|TRBV12-3/TRBV12-4
TGTGCCAGCAGCCTTAGAATAGGGGGTCACGAGACCCAGTACTTC
CASSLRIGGHETQYF
>NA|few|TRBJ2-1|TRBV20-1
TGCAGTGCTAGCCCGGGACAATTCAGCTCCTACAATGAGCAGTTCTTC
CSASPGQFSSYNEQFF
>NA|NA|TRBJ2-7|TRBV4-1
TGCGCCAGCAGCCGCCAGGCTTCGGGCAGCTCCTACGAGCAGTACTTC
CASSRQASGSSYEQYF
>NA|many|TRBJ1-3|TRBV30
TGTGCCTGGAGTGTACTTACAGGGCCTAAAGGGCCTGGAAACACCATATATTTT
CAWSVLTGPKGPGNTIYF
>NA|NA|TRBJ1-5|TRBV14
TGTGCCAGCAGCCTTACCTGGGTCGGGGCGAATCAGCCCCAGCATTTT
CASSLTWVGANQPQHF
>NA|many|TRBJ1-4|TRBV27
TGTGCCAGCAAAAGGACGGGGGAAAAACTGTTTTTT
CASKRTGEKLFF
>TRBD1|NA|TRBJ2-1|TRBV7-8
TGTGCCAGCAGCTGGGGGGGACAGGGCTCGGAGCAGTTCTTC
CASSWGGQGSEQFF
>NA|many|TRBJ2-6|TRBV6-2/TRBV6-3
TGTGCCAGCAGTTTAGGCCCTGGGGCCAACGTCCTGACTTTC
CASSLGPGANVLTF
>NA|many|TRBJ2-6|TRBV20-1
TGCAGAGGCGGGGGCCGGTACTCTGGGGCCAACGTCCTGACTTTC
CRGGGRYSGANVLTF
>NA|many|TRBJ1-5|TRBV3-1
TGTGCCAGCAGCCACCTGGGGGGTGGACCCCAGCATTTT
CASSHLGGGPQHF
>NA|NA|TRBJ2-7|TRBV27
TGTGCCAGCAGTTTCTTTAAGGGGTACGAGCAGTACTTC
CASSFFKGYEQYF
>NA|many|TRBJ1-3|TRBV6-1
TGTGCCAGCAGGTGGGGGACGGAGGTTAACACCATATATTTT
CASRWGTEVNTIYF
>TRBD1|many|TRBJ1-2|TRBV28
TGTGCCAGCAGTTTATCGTTCAGGGGGTCTCATGGCTACACCTTC
CASSLSFRGSHGYTF
>TRBD1|many|TRBJ1-5|TRBV28
TGTGCCAGCAGTTTCCCAGGGACAGGGGAAAATCAGCCCCAGCATTTT
CASSFPGTGENQPQHF
>TRBD2|many|TRBJ2-3|TRBV10-3
TGTGCCACACATGGGGGCCTAGCGGGAGATACGCAGTATTTT
CATHGGLAGDTQYF
>NA|many|TRBJ2-2|TRBV7-2
TGTGCCAGCAGCCAACGACGGTCTAACACCGGGGAGCTGTTTTTT
CASSQRRSNTGELFF
>NA|few|TRBJ1-2|TRBV29-1
TGCAGCGTTGAAGGCAGGGGCGAACGTTCGACCCAGAATAACCCTTTTGATGGCTACACCTTC
CSVEGRGERSTQNNPFDGYTF
>NA|many|TRBJ2-5|TRBV2
TGTGCCAGCAGTGAAAGGAGCACGAGGGAGACCCAGTACTTC
CASSERSTRETQYF
>NA|many|TRBJ2-5|TRBV5-1
TGCGCCAGCAGCTTGAGGCACACCAGCCTACCGACCCAAGAGACCCAGTACTTC
CASSLRHTSLPTQETQYF
>TRBD1|many|TRBJ2-1|TRBV10-3
TGTGCCATCAGCGACCAGGGGGCGTCCAATGAGCAGTTCTTC
CAISDQGASNEQFF
>NA|many|TRBJ2-7|TRBV9
TGTGCCAGCAGCGTAGATTCCGGCATAGGGCCCGGAGACGAGCAGTACTTC
CASSVDSGIGPGDEQYF
>NA|many|TRBJ2-3|TRBV3-1
TGTGCCAGCAGCCAATTACCAGCGCCTAGCACAGATACGCAGTATTTT
CASSQLPAPSTDTQYF
>NA|many|TRBJ2-5|TRBV7-9
TGTGCCAGCAGCTTAGCGTACCCGGAGTACATCCAAGAGACCCAGTACTTC
CASSLAYPEYIQETQYF